These 9 T cell receptor beta chains were all obtained from the same sample, sequenced in a study of tumor-infiltrating lymphocytes in primary liver carcinoma. From approximately 530 ng of total RNA, TCR beta-specific cDNA was reverse-transcribed using a constant-region primer. Nested multiplex PCR, run for three rounds with slightly modified ARM-PCR, yielded TCR beta libraries. The first two PCR rounds used TRBV1-TRBV30 forward primers with a C-beta reverse primer, nine to eleven cycles each. TCRdb passed the multiplex PCR reads through MiXCR, listing each CDR3 protein once. The sample includes around 70,000 distinct CDR3 sequences, about 70% seen only once; the top ten take roughly 25%. It was from about 21-30 mg of unsorted bulk tissue that RNA and DNA were co-extracted. The source material was liver tumor tissue from sampling region 4. As for subset: tumor region T4, right-lateral pole. Receptor source: a man between 40 and 49 years old with primary liver carcinoma and hepatitis B virus infection.

This clonotype was seen a single time. A clone one base away is much larger, so this may be a read error. The V and J genes are TRBV21-1 and TRBJ2-7; no DNA check was done on the table's D call, TRBD2. TRBV21-1 is shown as a pseudogene. This CDR3 region has 15 residues. The CDR3 protein is CASSKSGRPSYDQYF. The CDR3 DNA reads TGTGCCAGCAGCAAAAGCGGGAGGCCTTCTTACGATCAGTACTTC.

This clonotype was seen only once. Since a much larger clone is just one base distant, this may be a read error. The chain recombines TRBV5-1 with TRBJ2-1; 14 bases agree with TRBD2. The CDR3 sequence is 16 residues long. The germline V gene has CDR1 SGHRS and CDR2 YFSETQ. The V segment lost 1 base and the J segment 7 bases; nucleotides outside the gene matches: 4. Written as DNA, the CDR3 is TGCGCCAGCAGCTTGTCTGGACTAGCGGGAGGAAATGAGCAGTTCTTC. This encodes CASSLSGLAGGNEQFF.

Turning to this clonotype: A much bigger clone sits one base away, suggesting this may be a read error. The gene calls are TRBV28 and TRBJ1-1; no clear D. The CDR3 contains 14 residues. The germline V gene encodes CDR1 MDHEN and CDR2 SYDVKM. Written as DNA, the CDR3 is TGTGCCAGCAGTTATAGGAATATGGGAACTGAAGCTTCCTTT. Translation: CASSYRNMGTEASF.

J is TRBJ2-1 and V is TRBV29-1; tentative D call: TRBD2 (5 bases). CDR1 is SQVTM, CDR2 ANQGSEA, per germline. The V end was cut by 4 bases, the J end by 8 bases, with 15 bases between. The CDR3 is 13 amino acids. The CDR3 DNA reads TGCAGCGTTGTTCTGGCACCGCGGGATGAGCAGTTCTTC. It specifies CSVVLAPRDEQFF.

To note about this clonotype: One base away lies a much larger clone, so this may be a sequencing read error. This chain connects TRBV6-4 to TRBJ2-2; D perhaps matches TRBD2 (5 bases). Germline loops: CDR1 MRHNA, CDR2 SNTAGT. CDR3 length equals 17 residues. Between the trimmed V and J ends, which lost 0 bases and 1 base, there was a span of 12 bases. This chain's CDR3 is CASSDSVLVENTGELFF. The DNA of the CDR3 is TGTGCCAGCAGTGACTCGGTACTAGTGGAGAACACCGGGGAGCTGTTTTTT.

This clonotype was recorded many times. The chain joins TRBV6-1 to TRBJ2-2; 12 positions match TRBD2. The germline gives CDR1 MNHNS, CDR2 SASEGT. The V segment lost 8 bases and the J segment 0 bases; nucleotides outside the gene matches: 4. The CDR3 sequence is 16 residues long. For the CDR3, the DNA is TGTGCCAGCGGGGGACTAGCGGGCGCGAACACCGGGGAGCTGTTTTTT. Amino acids: CASGGLAGANTGELFF.

This clonotype is medium-sized (0.01 to 0.1%) by share. The genes are TRBV11-2 and TRBJ2-7; D remains ambiguous. Trimming shortened V by 1 base and J by 4 bases, and 11 bases separated the two germline ends. This CDR3 has 14 amino acids. CDR1 and CDR2 from the germline V gene are SGHAT and FQNNGV. The CDR3 protein is CASSLAAREYEQYF. The CDR3, as DNA: TGTGCCAGCAGCTTAGCGGCTAGAGAATACGAGCAGTACTTC.

V is TRBV28 and J is TRBJ2-5; no firm D call. Germline V lookup: CDR1 MDHEN, CDR2 SYDVKM. V lost 4 bases and J lost 4, with 10 bases in between. This CDR3 spans 13 amino acids. For the CDR3, the DNA is TGTGCCAGCAGTTCTTGCGTTCGAGAGACCCAGTACTTC. Translating it yields CASSSCVRETQYF. The full variable domain, its missing parts supplied by reference TRBV28 and TRBJ2-5, is DVKVTQSSRYLVKRTGEKVFLECVQDMDHENMFWYRQDPGLGLRLIYFSYDVKMKEKGDIPEGYSVSREKKERFSLILESASTNQTSMYLCASSSCVRETQYFGPGTRLLVL.

This clonotype was detected only once. A read error may be the cause here, since a much bigger clone is one base away. The chain links TRBV5-4 to TRBJ2-2, with D perhaps TRBD1 or TRBD2 (5 bases each). The CDR3 is 15 amino acids. In germline, CDR1 is SGHNT, CDR2 YYREEE (reference sequence). CDR3 nucleotide sequence: TGTGCCAGCAGCTCCGGGACCCACTACACCGGGGAGCTGTCTTTT. Amino acids: CASSSGTHYTGELSF.